These 16 T cell receptor beta chains came from one sample sequenced in a study of cytomegalovirus exposure and HLA in healthy donors (dated 2017 in TCRdb). Library generation was performed with the immunoSEQ multiplex PCR assay. TCRdb mirrors the immuneACCESS table, restricted to in-frame sequences. Some clones are absent from its copies; in checked studies, under half trace to an unresolved V gene, and the reason for the others is unknown. The sample table holds about 66,000 clones, of which approximately 97% were seen once. 1.5% to 2% of the sample rests with the top ten. The specimen was PBMCs. All receptors come from a woman aged 18-29 years in good health and CMV-seropositive.

The CDR3 DNA is TGTGCCAGCAGCCAAGATATAGCGGGAAAATCCTACAATGAGCAGTTCTTC. Protein sequence: CASSQDIAGKSYNEQFF. The genes are TRBV4-2 and TRBJ2-1; 8 positions match TRBD2. CDR1 and CDR2 (germline): LGHNA, YNFKEQ. V shed 0 bases and J 1 base; nucleotides not matched to a gene: 5. The CDR3 extends over 17 amino acids.

The V and J genes are TRBV9 and TRBJ2-1, with unresolved D. Trimming took 0 bases from V and 2 from J, leaving 9 bases between them. Looked up from germline, CDR1 is SGDLS and CDR2 is YYNGEE. This CDR3 has 15 amino acids. The DNA of the CDR3 is TGTGCCAGCAGCGTAGTTGCGGCTACCTACAATGAGCAGTTCTTC. Translation: CASSVVAATYNEQFF.

This chain joins TRBV28 and TRBJ2-7, with TRBD2 matching 8 bases. The CDR3 runs to 15 residues. J lost 3 bases, V lost 3 bases, and 7 bases had no gene match. Germline V gives CDR1 MDHEN, CDR2 SYDVKM. This CDR3 reads CASSFTGTRVYEQYF. The CDR3 DNA follows: TGTGCCAGCAGTTTCACCGGGACTAGAGTCTACGAGCAGTACTTC.

This chain links TRBV7-3 with TRBJ2-3; no clear D. The germline V gene encodes CDR1 SGHTA and CDR2 FQGTGA. There are 14 residues in the CDR3. V gave up 0 bases and J gave up 7 bases, with 11 bases separating them. The CDR3 is CASSLTTTSHTQYF. For the CDR3, the DNA is TGTGCCAGCAGCTTAACCACAACCTCCCATACGCAGTATTTT. The variable domain in full, with the rest retrieved from reference TRBV7-3 and TRBJ2-3, is GAGVSQTPSNKVTEKGKYVELRCDPISGHTALYWYRQSLGQGPEFLIYFQGTGAADDSGLPNDRFFAVRPEGSVSTLKIQRTERGDSAVYLCASSLTTTSHTQYFGPGTRLTVL.

The J gene is TRBJ2-2, the V gene TRBV25-1; D gene uncertain. The CDR3 runs 14 residues. Trimming removed 0 bases at V and 7 bases at J, with 9 bases between. Germline values: CDR1 MGHDK, CDR2 SYGVNS. CDR3 DNA: TGTGCCAGCAGTGAATATGGGTCGGGCGGGGAGCTGTTTTTT. Translation: CASSEYGSGGELFF.

This chain uses TRBV9 with TRBJ2-5; D call uncertain. The CDR3 consists of 12 residues. Looked up from germline, CDR1 is SGDLS and CDR2 is YYNGEE. Trimming removed 4 bases from V and 2 bases from J, with 6 bases in between. The CDR3 is CASSFGQETQYF. CDR3 bases: TGTGCCAGCAGCTTCGGGCAAGAGACCCAGTACTTC. The entire variable domain, with the rest obtained from reference TRBV9 and TRBJ2-5, is as follows: DSGVTQTPKHLITATGQRVTLRCSPRSGDLSVYWYQQSLDQGLQFLIQYYNGEERAKGNILERFSAQQFPDLHSELNLSSLELGDSALYFCASSFGQETQYFGPGTRLLVL.

This clone occurred once. The V call is TRBV5-4, the J call TRBJ2-1; D is possibly TRBD2 (6 bases). CDR3 length: 15 amino acids. Germline V CDR1 and CDR2: SGHNT, YYREEE (reference sequence). The V end was cut by 4 bases, the J end by 2 bases, with 13 bases between. The CDR3 nucleotides read TGTGCCAGCAGCCCGGATAGCGGAACCTACAATGAGCAGTTCTTC. Its translation is CASSPDSGTYNEQFF.

The chain has TRBV10-3 and TRBJ1-2, with 10 bases that match TRBD1. Germline lookup yields CDR1 ENHRY and CDR2 SYGVKD. V was clipped by 6 bases and J by 2 bases; unmatched bases: 3. The CDR3 contains 14 residues. CDR3 region: CAISVDRGNYGYTF. The CDR3 nucleotides are TGTGCCATCAGCGTGGACAGGGGGAACTATGGCTACACCTTC.

The chain recombines TRBV5-1 with TRBJ1-1; unclear D gene. The CDR3 length is 16 residues. Germline lookup yields CDR1 SGHRS and CDR2 YFSETQ. V lost 0 bases and J lost 5, with 17 bases in between. CDR3 nucleotide sequence: TGCGCCAGCAGCTTGGACGGAGCGGGGTGGGTGACTGAAGCTTTCTTT. This codes for CASSLDGAGWVTEAFF.

V is TRBV5-4 and J is TRBJ2-3; TRBD1 aligns across 7 bases. Per the germline V gene, CDR1 is SGHNT and CDR2 is YYREEE (reference sequence). The CDR3 runs to 15 residues. Unmatched junction bases numbered 11, after V lost 8 bases and J lost 2 bases. Here the CDR3 reads CASQGGPGYTDTQYF. The CDR3 bases are TGTGCCAGTCAAGGGGGCCCAGGATACACAGATACGCAGTATTTT. The whole variable domain, remainder taken from reference TRBV5-4 and TRBJ2-3, is ETGVTQSPTHLIKTRGQQVTLRCSSQSGHNTVSWYQQALGQGPQFIFQYYREEENGRGNFPPRFSGLQFPNYSSELNVNALELDDSALYLCASQGGPGYTDTQYFGPGTRLTVL.

To note about this clone: Relative to the germline gene, one junction end is altered; a read error may explain this. This sample also contains other DNA sequences that code for the same CDR3. V and J are TRBV6-5 and TRBJ2-7; TRBD1 aligns across 7 bases. This CDR3 comprises 13 residues. CDR1 MNHEY and CDR2 SVGAGI come from the germline V gene. CDR3 residues: CASSPTGSYEQYF. The CDR3 DNA is TGTGCCAGCAGTCCGACAGGGTCCTATGAGCAGTACTTC.

The CDR3 nucleotides read TGTGCCAGCAGTGCACCTGGGACAGGGGGAATTTACGAGCAGTACTTC. This encodes CASSAPGTGGIYEQYF. V gene TRBV28 combines with J gene TRBJ2-7; 11 positions agree with TRBD1. The germline V gene encodes CDR1 MDHEN and CDR2 SYDVKM. The length of the CDR3 is 16 residues. V was clipped by 5 bases and J by 4 bases; unmatched bases: 10.

The genes are TRBV4-1 and TRBJ1-1; 7 bases map to TRBD1. This CDR3 spans 18 amino acids. Germline assignment: CDR1 MGHRA and CDR2 YSYEKL. V was clipped by 0 bases and J by 0 bases; unmatched bases: 10. CDR3: CASSQDKGRDSVNTEAFF. The CDR3 coding sequence is TGCGCCAGCAGCCAAGATAAGGGTCGGGACAGCGTGAACACTGAAGCTTTCTTT.

The V call is TRBV9, the J call TRBJ1-1; D not certain. The CDR3 is made up of 17 amino acids. The germline V gene has CDR1 SGDLS and CDR2 YYNGEE. Trimming shortened V by 0 bases and J by 1 base, and 16 bases separated the two germline ends. The DNA for the CDR3 is TGTGCCAGCAGCGTAGTGCGGAACTACGCCCCGAACACTGAAGCTTTCTTT. Translated, it gives CASSVVRNYAPNTEAFF.

The genes are TRBV6-5 and TRBJ1-2, with D tentatively TRBD1 (6 bases). V lost 4 bases, J lost 6 bases, and 15 bases lay in between. This CDR3 spans 14 amino acids. CDR1 MNHEY and CDR2 SVGAGI come from the germline V gene. CDR3 region: CASSSHDRLHGYTF. The CDR3 DNA sequence: TGTGCCAGCAGTTCCCATGACAGGCTCCATGGCTACACCTTC.

This clone was seen only once. The rearrangement uses TRBV18 and TRBJ2-5; the match to TRBD2 covers 12 bases. Germline V gene lookup returns CDR1 KGHSH and CDR2 LQKENI. The trim removed 2 bases at V and 1 base at J, leaving 2 bases unmatched. The CDR3 loop spans 16 amino acids. The CDR3 DNA sequence: TGTGCCAGCTCACCATCTAGCGGGAGGGCCCAAGAGACCCAGTACTTC. This gives the protein CASSPSSGRAQETQYF.